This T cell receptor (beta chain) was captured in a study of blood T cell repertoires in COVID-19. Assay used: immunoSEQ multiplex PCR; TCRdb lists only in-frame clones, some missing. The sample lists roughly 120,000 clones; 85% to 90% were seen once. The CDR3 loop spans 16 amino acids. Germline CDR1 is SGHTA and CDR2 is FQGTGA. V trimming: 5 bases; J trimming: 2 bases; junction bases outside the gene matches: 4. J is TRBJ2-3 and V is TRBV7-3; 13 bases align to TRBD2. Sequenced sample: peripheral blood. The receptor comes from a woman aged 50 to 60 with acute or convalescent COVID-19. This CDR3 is CASSRGLAGNTDTQYF. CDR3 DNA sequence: TGTGCCAGCAGCCGGGGACTAGCGGGGAACACAGATACGCAGTATTTT.